Detailed here is one T cell receptor beta chain. Its antigen is not known. The data derive from a study of T cell responses to AZD1222 COVID-19 vaccine. Clones were sequenced by immunoSEQ multiplex PCR, and TCRdb holds only the in-frame ones, with some missing. The repertoire has under 150,000 clones, 80% to 90% of them found once; the top ten carry approximately 9.8%. The V gene end was trimmed by 5 bases and the J gene end by 3 bases; junction bases not matched to a gene: 6. This CDR3 has 15 residues. Germline assignment: CDR1 SGHVS and CDR2 FNYEAQ. Study results and limitations: Rises in breadth and depth of Spike-specific TCRs came after two AZD1222 doses. Regions 160-218 and 743-854 dominated among vaccine-associated CD4 TCRs spanning spike.

The specimen was peripheral blood, collected 28 days after the second AZD1222 dose. This sequence joins TRBV7-6 and TRBJ2-1, with 8 bases that match TRBD2. The receptor was isolated from an adult who received the AZD1222 COVID-19 vaccine. The CDR3 nucleotides read TGTGCCAGCAGCCTCGGGAGGGGGTTCTACAATGAGCAGTTCTTC. Protein sequence: CASSLGRGFYNEQFF.